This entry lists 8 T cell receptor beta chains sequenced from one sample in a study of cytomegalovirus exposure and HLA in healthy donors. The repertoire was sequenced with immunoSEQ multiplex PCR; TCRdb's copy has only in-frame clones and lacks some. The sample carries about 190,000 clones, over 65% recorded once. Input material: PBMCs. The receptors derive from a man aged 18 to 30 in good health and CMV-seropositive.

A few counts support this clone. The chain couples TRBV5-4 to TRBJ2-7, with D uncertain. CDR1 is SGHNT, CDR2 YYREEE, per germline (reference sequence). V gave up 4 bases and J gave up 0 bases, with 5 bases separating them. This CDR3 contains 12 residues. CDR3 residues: CASSLSSYEQYF. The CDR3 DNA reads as TGTGCCAGCAGCCTGAGCTCCTACGAGCAGTACTTC.

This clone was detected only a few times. In nucleotides, the CDR3 is TGTGCCAGCAGTTCCGGACAGCCTCGTTCCTACGAGCAGTACTTC. As protein: CASSSGQPRSYEQYF. The chain uses TRBV28 and TRBJ2-7; maybe TRBD1 (6 bases). V was pared by 4 bases and J by 1 base, with 14 bases between. This CDR3 region has 15 residues. The germline V gene has CDR1 MDHEN and CDR2 SYDVKM. Filled out from reference TRBV28 and TRBJ2-7, the complete variable domain reads DVKVTQSSRYLVKRTGEKVFLECVQDMDHENMFWYRQDPGLGLRLIYFSYDVKMKEKGDIPEGYSVSREKKERFSLILESASTNQTSMYLCASSSGQPRSYEQYFGPGTRLTVT.

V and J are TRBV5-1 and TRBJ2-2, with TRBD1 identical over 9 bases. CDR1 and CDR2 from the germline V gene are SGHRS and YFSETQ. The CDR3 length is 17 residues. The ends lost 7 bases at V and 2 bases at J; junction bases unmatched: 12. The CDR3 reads CASGTGSFGINTGELFF. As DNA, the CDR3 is TGCGCCAGCGGGACAGGGTCCTTCGGAATAAACACCGGGGAGCTGTTTTTT. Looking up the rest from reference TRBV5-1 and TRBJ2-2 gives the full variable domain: KAGVTQTPRYLIKTRGQQVTLSCSPISGHRSVSWYQQTPGQGLQFLFEYFSETQRNKGNFPGRFSGRQFSNSRSEMNVSTLELGDSALYLCASGTGSFGINTGELFFGEGSRLTVL.

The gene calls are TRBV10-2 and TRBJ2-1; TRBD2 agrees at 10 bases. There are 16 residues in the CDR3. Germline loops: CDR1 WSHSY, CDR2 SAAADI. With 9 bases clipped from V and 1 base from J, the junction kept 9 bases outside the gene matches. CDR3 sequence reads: CASRPSGGLSYNEQFF. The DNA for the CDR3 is TGCGCCAGTCGTCCTAGCGGGGGCCTGTCCTACAATGAGCAGTTCTTC.

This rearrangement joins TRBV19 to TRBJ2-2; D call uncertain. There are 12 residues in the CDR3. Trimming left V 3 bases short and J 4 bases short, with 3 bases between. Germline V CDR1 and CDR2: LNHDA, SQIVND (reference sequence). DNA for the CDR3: TGTGCCAGTAGTATCGGCACCGGGGAGCTGTTTTTT. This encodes CASSIGTGELFF.

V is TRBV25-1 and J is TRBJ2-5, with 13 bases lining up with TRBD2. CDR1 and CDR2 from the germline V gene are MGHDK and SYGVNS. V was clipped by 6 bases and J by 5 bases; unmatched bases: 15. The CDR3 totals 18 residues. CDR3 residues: CASREIGTSGKDGETQYF. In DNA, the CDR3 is TGTGCCAGCAGGGAGATTGGGACTAGCGGGAAGGACGGGGAGACCCAGTACTTC.

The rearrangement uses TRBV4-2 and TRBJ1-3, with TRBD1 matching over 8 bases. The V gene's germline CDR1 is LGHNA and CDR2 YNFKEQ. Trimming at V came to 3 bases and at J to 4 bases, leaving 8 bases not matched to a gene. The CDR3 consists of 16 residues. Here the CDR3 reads CASSQLTGEQGNTIYF. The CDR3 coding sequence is TGTGCCAGCAGCCAGTTGACAGGGGAGCAGGGAAACACCATATATTTT.

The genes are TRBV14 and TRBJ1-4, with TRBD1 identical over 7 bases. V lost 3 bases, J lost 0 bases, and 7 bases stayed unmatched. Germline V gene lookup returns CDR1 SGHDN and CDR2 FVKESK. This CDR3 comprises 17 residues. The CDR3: CASSHRQGTATNEKLFF. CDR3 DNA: TGTGCCAGCAGCCATCGACAGGGAACCGCAACTAATGAAAAACTGTTTTTT.